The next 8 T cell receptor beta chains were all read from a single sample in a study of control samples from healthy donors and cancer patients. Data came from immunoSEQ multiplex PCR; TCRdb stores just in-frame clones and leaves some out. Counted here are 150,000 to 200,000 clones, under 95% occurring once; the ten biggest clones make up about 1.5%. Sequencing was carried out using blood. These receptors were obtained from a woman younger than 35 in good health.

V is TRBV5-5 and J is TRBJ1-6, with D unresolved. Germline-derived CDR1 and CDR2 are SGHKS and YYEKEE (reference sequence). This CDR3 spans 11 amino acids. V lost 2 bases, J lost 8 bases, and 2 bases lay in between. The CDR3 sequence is CASSFYSPLHF. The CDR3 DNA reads TGTGCCAGCAGCTTTTATTCACCCCTCCACTTT. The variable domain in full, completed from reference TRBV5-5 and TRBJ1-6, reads DAGVTQSPTHLIKTRGQQVTLRCSPISGHKSVSWYQQVLGQGPQFIFQYYEKEERGRGNFPDRFSARQFPNYSSELNVNALLLGDSALYLCASSFYSPLHFGNGTRLTVT.

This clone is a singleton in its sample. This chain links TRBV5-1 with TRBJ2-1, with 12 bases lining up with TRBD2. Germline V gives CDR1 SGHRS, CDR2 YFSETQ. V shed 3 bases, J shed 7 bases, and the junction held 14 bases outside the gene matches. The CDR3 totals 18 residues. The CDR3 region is CASSWYPSTSGGRNEQFF. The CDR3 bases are TGCGCCAGCAGCTGGTATCCCTCGACTAGCGGGGGCAGAAATGAGCAGTTCTTC. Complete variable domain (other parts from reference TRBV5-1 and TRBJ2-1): KAGVTQTPRYLIKTRGQQVTLSCSPISGHRSVSWYQQTPGQGLQFLFEYFSETQRNKGNFPGRFSGRQFSNSRSEMNVSTLELGDSALYLCASSWYPSTSGGRNEQFFGPGTRLTVL.

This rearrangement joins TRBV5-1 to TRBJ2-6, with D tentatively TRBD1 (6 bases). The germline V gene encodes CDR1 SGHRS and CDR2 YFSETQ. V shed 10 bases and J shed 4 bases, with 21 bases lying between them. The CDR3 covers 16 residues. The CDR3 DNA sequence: TGCGCCTCCCGGGACATCCCGTTCGAGGGGGCCAACGTCCTGACTTTC. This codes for CASRDIPFEGANVLTF.

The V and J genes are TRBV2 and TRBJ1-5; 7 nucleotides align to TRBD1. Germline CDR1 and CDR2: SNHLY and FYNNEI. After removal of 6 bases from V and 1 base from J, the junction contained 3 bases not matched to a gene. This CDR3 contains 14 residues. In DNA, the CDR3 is TGTGCCAGCAGCGGACAGGTCAGCAATCAGCCCCAGCATTTT. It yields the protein CASSGQVSNQPQHF.

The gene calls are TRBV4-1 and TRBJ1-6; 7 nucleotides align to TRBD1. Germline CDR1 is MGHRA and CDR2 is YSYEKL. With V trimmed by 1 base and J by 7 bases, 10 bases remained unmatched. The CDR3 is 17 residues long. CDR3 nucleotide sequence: TGCGCCAGCAGCCAAGTCAACCGGGGACAGAGAAATTCACCCCTCCACTTT. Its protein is CASSQVNRGQRNSPLHF.

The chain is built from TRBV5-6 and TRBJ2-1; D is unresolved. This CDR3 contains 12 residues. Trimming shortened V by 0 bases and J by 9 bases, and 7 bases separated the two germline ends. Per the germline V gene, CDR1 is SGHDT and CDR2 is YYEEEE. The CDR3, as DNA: TGTGCCAGCAGCTTGGTCTTGGCTGAGCAGTTCTTC. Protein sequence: CASSLVLAEQFF.

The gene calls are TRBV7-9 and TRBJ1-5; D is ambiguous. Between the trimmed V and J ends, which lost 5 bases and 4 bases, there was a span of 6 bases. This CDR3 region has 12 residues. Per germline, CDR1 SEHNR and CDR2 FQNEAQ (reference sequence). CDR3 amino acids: CASSQQNQPQHF. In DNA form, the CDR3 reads TGTGCCAGCAGCCAGCAAAATCAGCCCCAGCATTTT.

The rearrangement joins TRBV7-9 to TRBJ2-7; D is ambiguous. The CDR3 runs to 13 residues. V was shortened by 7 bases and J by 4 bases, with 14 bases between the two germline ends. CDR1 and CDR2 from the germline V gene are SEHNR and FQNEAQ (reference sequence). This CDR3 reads CASTSERAYEQYF. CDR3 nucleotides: TGTGCCAGCACCTCGGAAAGGGCTTACGAGCAGTACTTC.